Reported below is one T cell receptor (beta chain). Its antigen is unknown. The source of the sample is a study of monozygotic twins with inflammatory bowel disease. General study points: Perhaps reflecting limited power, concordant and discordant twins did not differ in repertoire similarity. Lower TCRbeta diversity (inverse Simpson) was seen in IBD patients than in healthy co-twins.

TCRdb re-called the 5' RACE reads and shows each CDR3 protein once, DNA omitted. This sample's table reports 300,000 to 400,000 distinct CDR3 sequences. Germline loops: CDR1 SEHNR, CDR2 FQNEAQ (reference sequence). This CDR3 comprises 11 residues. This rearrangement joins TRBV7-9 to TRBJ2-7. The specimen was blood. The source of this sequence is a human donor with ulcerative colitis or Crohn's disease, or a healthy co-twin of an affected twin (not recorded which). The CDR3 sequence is CASSFGGEQYF.